The 2 T cell receptor beta chains below come from one sample, sequenced in a study of identical twins. One entry per CDR3 protein, called by TCRdb with MiXCR from the 5' RACE reads. The sample carries 450,000 or so distinct CDR3 sequences, 11% to 15% recorded once. The same data also went into a second study, on yellow fever vaccine responses in identical twins.

The sample comprised CD4+ T cells sorted from blood. These receptors all stem from a woman between 18 and 29 years old in good health.

This clonotype was seen a few times. The chain recombines TRBV12-3 or TRBV12-4 with TRBJ2-2, with D unresolved. V shed 5 bases and J shed 2 bases, with 15 bases lying between them. The CDR3 has 16 residues. CDR3 bases: TGTGCCAGCAGTGTTATCCGAAGCCTTAACACCGGGGAGCTGTTTTTT. Translating it yields CASSVIRSLNTGELFF.

This clonotype was found a few times. This chain connects TRBV7-6 to TRBJ2-7, with 13 bases identical to TRBD2. In germline, CDR1 is SGHVS, CDR2 FNYEAQ. V lost 4 bases and J lost 7; bases outside the gene matches: 7. This CDR3 region has 15 residues. DNA of the CDR3: TGTGCCAGCAGCTACGGACTAGCGGGAGTGGGGGAGCAGTACTTC. The encoded protein is CASSYGLAGVGEQYF.